A single sample is the source of the 2 T cell receptor beta chains below, sequenced in a study of T cells in Graves' hyperthyroidism and ophthalmopathy. Template material for amplifying TCR beta CDR3 regions consisted of RNA transcripts. The study used the HTBI primer set for a first-round RT-PCR of the TCR CDR3. TCRdb processed the multiplex PCR reads anew with MiXCR; each CDR3 protein has one entry. The repertoire has hundreds of thousands of distinct CDR3 sequences, roughly 50% of them found once; the top ten carry just over 8%. Sequenced material: peripheral blood or thyroid tissue (not recorded which). The receptor source for this set is a woman younger than 35 with Graves' hyperthyroidism.

Ten or more counts support this clonotype. The chain joins TRBV7-8 to TRBJ1-1, with 8 nucleotides matching TRBD1. With 7 bases clipped from V and 1 base from J, the junction kept 5 bases outside the gene matches. Germline values: CDR1 SGHVS, CDR2 FQNEAQ. The CDR3 consists of 14 residues. In DNA, the CDR3 is TGTGCCAGCACCCTGACAGGGGAGAACACTGAAGCTTTCTTT. Translating it yields CASTLTGENTEAFF. Together with reference TRBV7-8 and TRBJ1-1, the CDR3 gives the full variable domain: GAGVSQSPRYKVAKRGQDVALRCDPISGHVSLFWYQQALGQGPEFLTYFQNEAQLDKSGLPSDRFFAERPEGSVSTLKIQRTQQEDSAVYLCASTLTGENTEAFFGQGTRLTVV.

About this clonotype itself: One end of the junction is discordant with germline, which a read error may explain. The rearrangement uses TRBV10-3 and TRBJ2-2, with 13 bases that match TRBD2. The CDR3 is made up of 17 amino acids. Germline assignment: CDR1 ENHRY and CDR2 SYGVKD. This chain's CDR3 is CASSRTSGSMGTGELFF. The CDR3 region has the DNA TGTGCCAGCAGTCGGACTAGCGGGAGCATGGGCACCGGGGAGCTGTTTTTT.